This T cell receptor beta chain was documented in a study of control samples from healthy donors and cancer patients. Trimming stripped 6 bases from V and 4 bases from J, with 11 bases between. Germline assignment: CDR1 LNHDA and CDR2 SQIVND (reference sequence). The length of the CDR3 is 13 residues. The repertoire was sequenced with immunoSEQ multiplex PCR; TCRdb's copy has only in-frame clones and lacks some. The table records tens of thousands of clones, 70% to 90% of them present only once. Input material: PBMCs. The chain recombines TRBV19 with TRBJ2-3; no clear D. The clonotype was recovered from an older woman with head and neck cancer. This CDR3 reads CASRVSGADTQYF. DNA for the CDR3: TGTGCCAGTAGGGTTTCGGGCGCAGATACGCAGTATTTT. The complete variable domain, with remaining parts taken from reference TRBV19 and TRBJ2-3, reads DGGITQSPKYLFRKEGQNVTLSCEQNLNHDAMYWYRQDPGQGLRLIYYSQIVNDFQKGDIAEGYSVSREKKESFPLTVTSAQKNPTAFYLCASRVSGADTQYFGPGTRLTVL.